This T cell receptor beta chain emerged from a study of PD-1 blockade in classical Hodgkin lymphoma. The CDR3 totals 15 residues. Germline-derived CDR1 and CDR2 are MNHEY and SVGAGI. V was trimmed by 4 bases and J by 3 bases, leaving 15 bases between them. Time point defined: cycle 4 day 1 (C4D1), after five to seven weeks of nivolumab. Every patient experienced relapse after autologous stem cell transplantation, and brentuximab vedotin exposure varied. TCRdb keeps only in-frame clones here, not all; method: immunoSEQ multiplex PCR. Of roughly 27,000 clones in the sample, around 70% were seen once. This TCR derives from a human donor with classical Hodgkin lymphoma. The chain links TRBV6-5 to TRBJ1-1, with D hard to call. Source: peripheral blood mononuclear cells (PBMCs), taken before the fourth cycle of nivolumab. The CDR3 is CASSSLTEGHTEAFF. CDR3 sequence (DNA): TGTGCCAGCAGTTCCTTAACGGAAGGCCACACTGAAGCTTTCTTT.